The 32 T cell receptor beta chains listed next were all sequenced from one sample in a study of regulatory T cells in long-lasting Graves disease. The time point was: newly diagnosed GD, antithyroid drugs for less than 3 months. After RNA was extracted from PBMCs, the TCR library was made from it. CDR3-region Arm-PCR and iRepertoire HTBI primers produced the TCR beta libraries. TCRdb itself ran the multiplex PCR reads through MiXCR, one entry per CDR3 protein. The sample includes 440,000 or so distinct CDR3 sequences, roughly 15% of them seen just once. The sample was also reused in another study, on T cells in Graves' hyperthyroidism and ophthalmopathy.

The sequencing here drew on peripheral blood mononuclear cells (PBMCs), taken at new diagnosis, from a patient treated with antithyroid drugs. These receptors all come from a young woman with Graves disease.

The sample holds many counts of this clonotype. The chain carries TRBV28 and TRBJ2-1; the D call may be TRBD1 or TRBD2 (5 bases each). CDR1 is MDHEN and CDR2 is SYDVKM in the germline V gene. The CDR3 has 13 amino acids. V was shortened by 7 bases and J by 4 bases, with 11 bases between the two germline ends. The CDR3 reads CASIRGGYNEQFF. As DNA, the CDR3 is TGTGCCAGCATCCGTGGGGGATACAATGAGCAGTTCTTC.

This clonotype was counted many times. The chain couples TRBV6-5 to TRBJ1-2; D call uncertain. Germline V gene lookup returns CDR1 MNHEY and CDR2 SVGAGI. Trimming stripped 2 bases from V and 5 bases from J, with 9 bases between. CDR3 length equals 13 residues. The CDR3 loop is CASSYQTGYGYTF. The DNA for the CDR3 is TGTGCCAGCAGTTACCAAACGGGATATGGCTACACCTTC.

The V call is TRBV15, the J call TRBJ2-7; weak D call: TRBD2 (6 bases). The CDR3 spans 15 residues. Trimming cost V 3 bases and J 0 bases, with 12 bases left between them. Germline V CDR1 and CDR2: LNHNV, YYDKDF (reference sequence). The CDR3 DNA reads TGTGCCACCAGCAGGAATAGCGGCAGCTCCTACGAGCAGTACTTC. Residues: CATSRNSGSSYEQYF.

Here the CDR3 reads CASSLAGGPLTYEQYF. The CDR3 nucleotides read TGCGCCAGCAGCTTGGCCGGGGGACCCCTTACCTACGAGCAGTACTTC. The V gene is TRBV5-1, the J gene TRBJ2-7; D might be TRBD2 (6 bases). The germline gives CDR1 SGHRS, CDR2 YFSETQ. This CDR3 is 16 amino acids long. V shed 0 bases and J shed 2 bases, with 15 bases lying between them. Full variable domain (rest looked up from reference TRBV5-1 and TRBJ2-7): KAGVTQTPRYLIKTRGQQVTLSCSPISGHRSVSWYQQTPGQGLQFLFEYFSETQRNKGNFPGRFSGRQFSNSRSEMNVSTLELGDSALYLCASSLAGGPLTYEQYFGPGTRLTVT.

This clonotype was recorded many times. The chain joins TRBV18 to TRBJ2-7; 9 bases are a match to TRBD1. The CDR3 runs to 13 residues. V gave up 3 bases and J gave up 7 bases; unmatched junction bases: 4. CDR1 is KGHSH and CDR2 is LQKENI in the germline V gene. CDR3 in amino acids: CASSPGQGREQYF. Here the CDR3 DNA reads TGTGCCAGCTCACCCGGACAGGGGAGGGAGCAGTACTTC.

About this clonotype: A far more abundant clone sits one base away, making this likely a read error. The gene calls are TRBV28 and TRBJ2-3; 10 bases map to TRBD1. The last part of the DNA fits TRBJ2-7 better; the J call may be wrong. The V gene's germline CDR1 is MDHEN and CDR2 SYDVKM. CDR3 length: 15 amino acids. The CDR3 region is CASRPTGGGYNEQYF. The CDR3 DNA reads as TGTGCCAGCAGGCCGACAGGGGGCGGGTACAATGAGCAGTACTTC.

This clonotype occurred many times. The rearrangement joins TRBV18 to TRBJ2-7; 9 bases agree with TRBD1. J gave up 7 bases and V 2 bases, and 9 bases lay outside the gene matches. CDR3 length: 15 residues. Germline V gene sequence: CDR1 KGHSH, CDR2 LQKENI. CDR3 nucleotide sequence: TGTGCCAGCTCACCATGGGACAGGGCACTCGGGGAGCAGTACTTC. Translation gives CASSPWDRALGEQYF. The entire variable domain, with the rest obtained from reference TRBV18 and TRBJ2-7, is as follows: NAGVMQNPRHLVRRRGQEARLRCSPMKGHSHVYWYRQLPEEGLKFMVYLQKENIIDESGMPKERFSAEFPKEGPSILRIQQVVRGDSAAYFCASSPWDRALGEQYFGPGTRLTVT.

This clonotype was recorded at least ten times. The chain recombines TRBV27 with TRBJ2-1; D might be TRBD2 (6 bases). Trimming took off 2 bases at V and 7 bases at J, with 12 bases between the two ends. The CDR3 loop spans 14 amino acids. Looked up from germline, CDR1 is MNHEY and CDR2 is SMNVEV (reference sequence). CDR3 in amino acids: CASSLRGRQNEQFF. CDR3 coding DNA: TGTGCCAGCAGTTTACGAGGGAGGCAAAATGAGCAGTTCTTC.

This rearrangement joins TRBV19 to TRBJ2-7; D remains ambiguous. Germline CDR1 reads LNHDA; CDR2 reads SQIVND (reference sequence). The CDR3 consists of 12 residues. Deletions cut 2 bases from V and 5 bases from J, with 7 bases between. CDR3 loop: CASSIPQHEQYF. Written as DNA, the CDR3 is TGTGCCAGTAGTATACCCCAACACGAGCAGTACTTC.

To note about this clonotype: A read error may be the cause here, since a much bigger clone is one base away. The rearrangement links TRBV30 to TRBJ1-2, with a weak D call TRBD1 (5 bases). Germline V gene lookup returns CDR1 GTSNPN and CDR2 SVGIG (reference sequence). The CDR3 sequence is 15 residues long. In DNA, the CDR3 is TGTGTCTGGAGTGTGGCTGGGGGGAATTCCTATGGCTACACCTTC. Residues: CVWSVAGGNSYGYTF.

About this clonotype itself: This clone may be a read error of a much larger clone one base away. This sequence joins TRBV6-1 and TRBJ2-2, with 7 bases fitting TRBD2. The CDR3 consists of 16 residues. The germline gives CDR1 MNHNS, CDR2 SASEGT. The V gene end was trimmed by 6 bases and the J gene end by 2 bases; junction bases not matched to a gene: 9. CDR3 nucleotide sequence: TGTGCCAGCAGCCGAAGGGGAGGGAGCAACACCGGGGAGCTGTTTTTT. This codes for CASSRRGGSNTGELFF.

V and J are TRBV18 and TRBJ2-6; TRBD1 is a possible D gene (6 bases). The CDR3 is made up of 17 amino acids. Germline lookup yields CDR1 KGHSH and CDR2 LQKENI. Trimming cost V 0 bases and J 0 bases, with 9 bases left between them. Written as DNA, the CDR3 is TGTGCCAGCTCACCACCTAGAGGGGGCTCTGGGGCCAACGTCCTGACTTTC. Translation gives CASSPPRGGSGANVLTF.

This clonotype was counted many times. The rearrangement uses TRBV4-1 and TRBJ2-5; weak D call: TRBD2 (6 bases). V dropped 2 bases and J dropped 5 bases, with 9 bases sitting between them. From germline, CDR1 is MGHRA and CDR2 YSYEKL. The length of the CDR3 is 13 residues. CDR3 nucleotides: TGCGCCAGCAGCCAATGGAGGGGCGAGACCCAGTACTTC. Protein: CASSQWRGETQYF.

This clonotype was seen ten or more times. J is TRBJ2-1 and V is TRBV11-2; 14 bases agree with TRBD2. The CDR3 spans 20 residues. Trimming took 5 bases from V and 2 from J; bases not matched to a gene: 14. Germline V lookup: CDR1 SGHAT, CDR2 FQNNGV. Here the CDR3 reads CASSLDPGLAGVRAYNEQFF. The CDR3 DNA sequence: TGTGCCAGCAGCCTTGATCCGGGACTAGCGGGAGTAAGGGCCTACAATGAGCAGTTCTTC.

On this clonotype itself: Since a much larger clone is just one base distant, this may be a read error. This sequence joins TRBV28 and TRBJ2-7; D gene ambiguous. The CDR3 consists of 14 residues. Germline values: CDR1 MDHEN, CDR2 SYDVKM. V was cut by 5 bases and J by 3 bases, with 14 bases left in between. CDR3 in amino acids: CASSPRTGRYEQYF. CDR3 nucleotide sequence: TGTGCCAGCAGTCCACGGACGGGCCGCTACGAGCAGTACTTC.

A few counts support this clonotype. This rearrangement joins TRBV6-2 or TRBV6-3 to TRBJ2-3, with 7 bases aligning to TRBD2. CDR1 and CDR2 (germline): MNHEY, SVGEGT. V gave up 4 bases and J gave up 3 bases; unmatched junction bases: 7. This CDR3 has 15 residues. The CDR3 sequence is CASSLSAGKTDTQYF. The CDR3 nucleotides are TGTGCCAGCAGTTTATCAGCGGGAAAGACAGATACGCAGTATTTT.

This clonotype was counted at least ten times. V and J are TRBV20-1 and TRBJ2-7; 10 bases are shared with TRBD2. Germline V CDR1 and CDR2: DFQATT, SNEGSKA (reference sequence). Germline trimming cut 6 bases from V and 7 bases from J; bases unmatched to any gene: 15. CDR3 length: 15 residues. The CDR3 region has the DNA TGCAGTGCGAGGGCACCTAGCGGGGGCGACGTTGAGCAGTACTTC. The encoded protein is CSARAPSGGDVEQYF.

The chain joins TRBV7-2 to TRBJ2-5; perhaps TRBD2 as D (5 bases). The V and J ends lost 3 bases and 4 bases respectively, with 15 bases between them. Germline assignment: CDR1 SGHTA and CDR2 FQGNSA. The CDR3 is 15 amino acids. CDR3 DNA sequence: TGTGCCAGCAGCTTTCTTCCGGGAAAGGGAGAGACCCAGTACTTC. As protein: CASSFLPGKGETQYF.

Details on this clonotype: A much larger clone lies one base from this, so it may be a read error. The rearrangement joins TRBV12-3 or TRBV12-4 to TRBJ1-5; unclear D gene. V dropped 1 base and J dropped 9 bases, with 13 bases sitting between them. The CDR3 has 14 amino acids. The CDR3 DNA sequence: TGTGCCAGCAGTTTAGTTAGGGCCGGTCGGCCCCAGCATTTT. The encoded protein is CASSLVRAGRPQHF.

The chain employs TRBV5-1 and TRBJ1-4, with no clear D. The CDR3 length is 15 residues. The V gene lost 0 bases and the J gene lost 6 bases, with 12 bases spanning the gap. Germline V gene data show CDR1 as SGHRS and CDR2 as YFSETQ. The chain's CDR3 is CASSLARSAYEKLFF. CDR3 DNA sequence: TGCGCCAGCAGCTTGGCCCGGTCCGCTTATGAAAAACTGTTTTTT. The variable domain in full, completed from reference TRBV5-1 and TRBJ1-4, reads KAGVTQTPRYLIKTRGQQVTLSCSPISGHRSVSWYQQTPGQGLQFLFEYFSETQRNKGNFPGRFSGRQFSNSRSEMNVSTLELGDSALYLCASSLARSAYEKLFFGSGTQLSVL.

Many counts were recorded for this clonotype. One end of the junction is discordant with germline, which a read error may explain. The chain couples TRBV5-1 to TRBJ1-2; D uncertain. Germline V gene sequence: CDR1 SGHRS, CDR2 YFSETQ. CDR3 length: 15 residues. CDR3 region: CASSTSGQASYGYTF. CDR3 bases: TGTGCCAGCAGCACTTCGGGTCAGGCTTCCTATGGCTACACCTTC.

This clonotype was picked up many times. The V call is TRBV6-1, the J call TRBJ2-1; maybe TRBD2 (5 bases). Trimming cost V 11 bases and J 13 bases, with 27 bases left between them. The CDR3 is 14 amino acids. From germline, CDR1 is MNHNS and CDR2 SASEGT. The CDR3 DNA sequence: TGTGCCCGACGTGTGGGAGACGCCGCTTCAACCCAGTTCTTC. Translating it yields CARRVGDAASTQFF.

There are a few counts of this clonotype. This rearrangement joins TRBV6-1 to TRBJ2-1, with D perhaps matching TRBD2 (5 bases). This CDR3 is built from 16 residues. Germline CDR1 is MNHNS and CDR2 is SASEGT. V was cut by 5 bases and J by 3 bases, with 17 bases left in between. The CDR3 reads CASSTTSARDYNEQFF. CDR3 in DNA: TGTGCCAGCAGTACAACCAGCGCGAGGGACTACAATGAGCAGTTCTTC.

At least ten counts were recorded for this clonotype. The chain carries TRBV29-1 and TRBJ1-2, with 7 bases aligning to TRBD1. V was pared by 0 bases and J by 3 bases, with 7 bases of the junction left unmatched. The CDR3 covers 15 residues. From germline, CDR1 is SQVTM and CDR2 ANQGSEA. CDR3 nucleotides: TGCAGCGTTGAAGATCGGGACAGAGCGGACTATGGCTACACCTTC. Residues: CSVEDRDRADYGYTF.

The sample holds a few counts of this clonotype. The rearrangement joins TRBV10-2 to TRBJ2-7, with TRBD2 matching 9 bases. CDR3 length equals 14 residues. Germline assignment: CDR1 WSHSY and CDR2 SAAADI. With V trimmed by 6 bases and J by 6 bases, 9 bases remained unmatched. The CDR3 here is CASSPPSGITEQYF. DNA of the CDR3: TGCGCCAGCAGCCCCCCTAGCGGGATCACCGAGCAGTACTTC.

This chain links TRBV4-1 with TRBJ2-7; a weak D match, TRBD2 (5 bases). The length of the CDR3 is 15 residues. Trimming shortened V by 3 bases and J by 6 bases, and 18 bases separated the two germline ends. Looked up from germline, CDR1 is MGHRA and CDR2 is YSYEKL. The CDR3 nucleotides read TGCGCCAGCAGCCATCCCCCTGGGAAAGGGAGCGAGCAGTACTTC. This gives the protein CASSHPPGKGSEQYF.

This clonotype was counted many times. The gene calls are TRBV12-3 or TRBV12-4 and TRBJ2-3; a weak D match, TRBD2 (5 bases). The V gene lost 7 bases and the J gene lost 0 bases, with 14 bases spanning the gap. The CDR3 is 15 amino acids. The CDR3 sequence is CASTLGLVSTDTQYF. CDR3 in DNA: TGTGCCAGCACACTCGGACTTGTTAGCACAGATACGCAGTATTTT.

The sample holds many counts of this clonotype. The chain is built from TRBV20-1 and TRBJ2-1, with 9 bases lining up with TRBD2. V gave up 1 base and J gave up 9 bases; unmatched junction bases: 4. The V gene's germline CDR1 is DFQATT and CDR2 SNEGSKA (reference sequence). The CDR3 contains 13 residues. CDR3 DNA sequence: TGCAGTGCTAGAGGCGGGAGGGCTTCTGAGCAGTTCTTC. As protein: CSARGGRASEQFF.

This clonotype was counted ten times or more. The J gene is TRBJ2-1, the V gene TRBV7-6, with TRBD2 matching 15 bases. CDR1 SGHVS and CDR2 FNYEAQ come from the germline V gene. This CDR3 contains 18 residues. V trimming: 6 bases; J trimming: 1 base; junction bases outside the gene matches: 7. The CDR3 DNA sequence: TGTGCCAGCAGACGGACTAGCGGGAGGGCCTCGTCCTACAATGAGCAGTTCTTC. This encodes CASRRTSGRASSYNEQFF.

This clonotype was seen at least ten times. The genes are TRBV3-1 and TRBJ1-1, with a possible D match to TRBD1 (6 bases). Germline V gives CDR1 LGHDT, CDR2 YNNKEL (reference sequence). V was cut by 3 bases and J by 6 bases, with 8 bases left in between. The CDR3 covers 12 residues. As DNA, the CDR3 is TGTGCCAGCAGCCAGGGGGCTGCTGAAGCTTTCTTT. Its translation: CASSQGAAEAFF. Complete variable domain (other parts from reference TRBV3-1 and TRBJ1-1): DTAVSQTPKYLVTQMGNDKSIKCEQNLGHDTMYWYKQDSKKFLKIMFSYNNKELIINETVPNRFSPKSPDKAHLNLHINSLELGDSAVYFCASSQGAAEAFFGQGTRLTVV.

This clonotype was seen a few times. This rearrangement joins TRBV10-3 to TRBJ2-5; D gene uncertain. Germline CDR1 reads ENHRY; CDR2 reads SYGVKD. The CDR3 runs to 15 residues. Trimming took 1 base from V and 3 from J, leaving 12 bases between them. The CDR3: CAISEYSTREETQYF. CDR3 bases: TGTGCCATCAGTGAGTACTCGACCCGCGAAGAGACCCAGTACTTC.

This clonotype has more than one count but fewer than ten. A much larger clone lies a single base off, so this may be a read error. The chain employs TRBV7-2 and TRBJ2-1, with 7 bases that match TRBD1. Losses at the gene ends were 2 bases for V and 9 bases for J; bases not matched to a gene: 10. Germline V gene data show CDR1 as SGHTA and CDR2 as FQGNSA. This CDR3 region has 15 residues. The CDR3 DNA reads as TGTGCCAGCAGCTTATCGGGGACAGCTTTTAGTGAGCAGTTCTTC. Translation gives CASSLSGTAFSEQFF.